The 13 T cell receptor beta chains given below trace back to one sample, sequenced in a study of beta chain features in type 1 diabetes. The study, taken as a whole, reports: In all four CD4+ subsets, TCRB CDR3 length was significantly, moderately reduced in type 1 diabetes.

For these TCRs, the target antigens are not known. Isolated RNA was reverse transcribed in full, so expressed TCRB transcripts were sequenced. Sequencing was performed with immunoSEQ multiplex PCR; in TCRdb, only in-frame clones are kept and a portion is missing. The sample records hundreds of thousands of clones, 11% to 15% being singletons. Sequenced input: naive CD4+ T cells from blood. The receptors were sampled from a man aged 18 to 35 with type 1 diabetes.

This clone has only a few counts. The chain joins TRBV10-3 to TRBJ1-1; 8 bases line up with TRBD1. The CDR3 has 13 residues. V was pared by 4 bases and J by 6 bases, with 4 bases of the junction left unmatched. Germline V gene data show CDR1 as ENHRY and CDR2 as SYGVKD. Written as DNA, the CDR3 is TGTGCCATCAGTGGCGGGACAGGATCTGAAGCTTTCTTT. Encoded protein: CAISGGTGSEAFF.

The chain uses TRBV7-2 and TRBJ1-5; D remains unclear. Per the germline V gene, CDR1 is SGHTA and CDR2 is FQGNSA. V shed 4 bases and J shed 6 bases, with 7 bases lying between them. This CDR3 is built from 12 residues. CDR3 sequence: CASSSPGQPQHF. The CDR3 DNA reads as TGTGCCAGCAGCTCCCCCGGTCAGCCCCAGCATTTT.

The DNA for the CDR3 is TGTGCCAGCAGCCAACAGGGGGCAGAGACCCAGTACTTC. It codes for CASSQQGAETQYF. This chain connects TRBV14 to TRBJ2-5; TRBD1 agrees at 8 bases. V dropped 2 bases and J dropped 4; count of bases not matched to a gene: 0. Per the germline V gene, CDR1 is SGHDN and CDR2 is FVKESK. The CDR3 totals 13 residues.

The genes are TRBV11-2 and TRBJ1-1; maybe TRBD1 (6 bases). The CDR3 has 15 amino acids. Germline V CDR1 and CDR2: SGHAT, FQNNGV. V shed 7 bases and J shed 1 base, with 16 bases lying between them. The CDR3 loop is CASILGQGQNTEAFF. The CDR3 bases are TGTGCCAGCATCCTCGGGCAGGGGCAGAACACTGAAGCTTTCTTT.

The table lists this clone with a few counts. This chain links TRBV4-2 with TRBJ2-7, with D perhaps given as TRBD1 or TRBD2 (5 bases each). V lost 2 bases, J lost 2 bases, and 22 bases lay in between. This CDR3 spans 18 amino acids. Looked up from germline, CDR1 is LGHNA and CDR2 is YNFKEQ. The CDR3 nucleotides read TGTGCCAGCAGCCAACCCACCCTGGGGACCCGGGTTACCTACGAGCAGTACTTC. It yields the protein CASSQPTLGTRVTYEQYF.

The CDR3: CASSLETDSNQPQHF. The CDR3 DNA reads as TGCGCCAGCAGCTTGGAAACGGACAGCAATCAGCCCCAGCATTTT. The chain uses TRBV5-1 and TRBJ1-5; D ambiguous. The germline V and J ends were trimmed by 0 bases and 1 base, with 8 bases remaining between them. The length of the CDR3 is 15 residues. The germline CDR1 and CDR2 sequences are SGHRS and YFSETQ.

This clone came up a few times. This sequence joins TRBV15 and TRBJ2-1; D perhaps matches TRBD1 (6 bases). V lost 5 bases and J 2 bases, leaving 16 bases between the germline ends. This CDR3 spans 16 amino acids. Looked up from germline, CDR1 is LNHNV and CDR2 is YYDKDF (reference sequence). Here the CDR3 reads CATSVDRLITYNEQFF. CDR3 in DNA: TGTGCCACCAGCGTCGACAGGTTAATTACCTACAATGAGCAGTTCTTC.

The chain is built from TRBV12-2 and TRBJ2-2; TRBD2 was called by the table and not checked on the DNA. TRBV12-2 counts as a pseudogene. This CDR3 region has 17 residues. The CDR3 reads CASRLARGPLNTGELFF. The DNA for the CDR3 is TGTGCAAGTCGCTTAGCGCGCGGCCCATTGAACACCGGGGAGCTGTTTTTT.

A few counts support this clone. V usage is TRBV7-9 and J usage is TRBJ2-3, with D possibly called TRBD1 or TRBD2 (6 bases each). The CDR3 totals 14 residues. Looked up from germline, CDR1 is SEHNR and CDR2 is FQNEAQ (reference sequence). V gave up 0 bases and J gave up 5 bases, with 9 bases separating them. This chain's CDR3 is CASSLAGGGDTQYF. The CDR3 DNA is TGTGCCAGCAGCTTAGCCGGAGGGGGAGATACGCAGTATTTT. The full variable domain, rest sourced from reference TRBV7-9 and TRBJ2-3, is DTGVSQNPRHKITKRGQNVTFRCDPISEHNRLYWYRQTLGQGPEFLTYFQNEAQLEKSRLLSDRFSAERPKGSFSTLEIQRTEQGDSAMYLCASSLAGGGDTQYFGPGTRLTVL.

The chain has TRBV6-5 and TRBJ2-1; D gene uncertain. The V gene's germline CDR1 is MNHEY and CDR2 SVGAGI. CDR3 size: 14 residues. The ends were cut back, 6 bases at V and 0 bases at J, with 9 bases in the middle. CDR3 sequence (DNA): TGTGCCAGCAGCTCTTCCGGCTCCTACAATGAGCAGTTCTTC. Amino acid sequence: CASSSSGSYNEQFF.

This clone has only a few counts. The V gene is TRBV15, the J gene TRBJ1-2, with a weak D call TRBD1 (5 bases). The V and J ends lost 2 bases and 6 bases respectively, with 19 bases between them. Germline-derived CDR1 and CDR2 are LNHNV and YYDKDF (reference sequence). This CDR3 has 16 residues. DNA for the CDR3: TGTGCCACCAGCAGAAAAGGTCAGGGCTTAAAGGATGGCTACACCTTC. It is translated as CATSRKGQGLKDGYTF.

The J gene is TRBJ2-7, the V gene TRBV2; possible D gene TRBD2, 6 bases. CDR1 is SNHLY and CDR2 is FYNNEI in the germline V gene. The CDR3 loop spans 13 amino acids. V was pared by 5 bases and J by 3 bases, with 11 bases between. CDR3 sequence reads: CASSLGRNYEQYF. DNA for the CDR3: TGTGCCAGCAGTCTGGGGAGGAACTACGAGCAGTACTTC.

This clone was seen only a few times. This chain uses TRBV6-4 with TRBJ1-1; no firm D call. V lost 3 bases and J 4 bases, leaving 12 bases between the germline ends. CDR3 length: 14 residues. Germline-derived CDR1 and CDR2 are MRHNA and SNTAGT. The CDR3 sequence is CASSERFSSTEAFF. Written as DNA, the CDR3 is TGTGCCAGCAGTGAGAGATTCAGCAGCACTGAAGCTTTCTTT.